This entry lists 9 T cell receptor beta chains sequenced from one sample in a study of blood T cell repertoires in COVID-19. Data came from immunoSEQ multiplex PCR; TCRdb stores just in-frame clones and leaves some out. The data show 200,000 or so clones, with roughly 90% seen just once and roughly 6.2% held by the top ten. Sequenced: peripheral blood. The receptors were gathered from a middle-aged woman who had recovered from COVID-19.

J is TRBJ2-5 and V is TRBV14; 7 bases match TRBD2. The CDR3 is made up of 14 amino acids. The germline V gene encodes CDR1 SGHDN and CDR2 FVKESK. V trimming: 1 base; J trimming: 9 bases; junction bases outside the gene matches: 8. The CDR3 DNA is TGTGCCAGCAGCCAAGTAGTGGGCGGGAGCGCCCAGTACTTC. Its protein product is CASSQVVGGSAQYF. Looking up the rest from reference TRBV14 and TRBJ2-5 gives the full variable domain: EAGVTQFPSHSVIEKGQTVTLRCDPISGHDNLYWYRRVMGKEIKFLLHFVKESKQDESGMPNNRFLAERTGGTYSTLKVQPAELEDSGVYFCASSQVVGGSAQYFGPGTRLLVL.

The CDR3 sequence is CSVGQGEKTQYF. CDR3 DNA: TGCAGCGTGGGCCAGGGTGAGAAGACCCAGTACTTC. V usage is TRBV29-1 and J usage is TRBJ2-5; D might be TRBD1 (5 bases). Germline V lookup: CDR1 SQVTM, CDR2 ANQGSEA. The V end was cut by 6 bases, the J end by 6 bases, with 14 bases between. The CDR3 is made up of 12 amino acids.

This chain connects TRBV18 to TRBJ2-1, with TRBD2 identical over 7 bases. Unmatched junction bases numbered 6, after V lost 3 bases and J lost 7 bases. CDR3 length equals 14 residues. Germline V CDR1 and CDR2: KGHSH, LQKENI. CDR3 region: CASSPLAEGNEQFF. As DNA, the CDR3 is TGTGCCAGCTCACCCCTAGCGGAGGGGAATGAGCAGTTCTTC.

The gene calls are TRBV2 and TRBJ2-7; 9 bases map to TRBD1. CDR1 is SNHLY, CDR2 FYNNEI, per germline. J was trimmed by 6 bases and V by 6 bases; bases with no gene match: 9. There are 14 residues in the CDR3. CDR3 coding DNA: TGTGCCAGCAGAGGAAGGACAGGGGTAGGCGAGCAGTACTTC. It translates to CASRGRTGVGEQYF.

V is TRBV4-3 and J is TRBJ2-7, with TRBD1 matching 9 bases. The junction had 4 bases not matched to a gene; V was cut back by 0 bases and J by 4 bases. Germline assignment: CDR1 LGHNA and CDR2 YSLEER. CDR3 length equals 15 residues. The CDR3 coding sequence is TGCGCCAGCAGCCAAGAAGGGACAGGGAGGTACGAGCAGTACTTC. As protein: CASSQEGTGRYEQYF.

The chain recombines TRBV2 with TRBJ2-1, with TRBD2 identical over 13 bases. The V gene's germline CDR1 is SNHLY and CDR2 FYNNEI. V gave up 7 bases and J gave up 7 bases; unmatched junction bases: 7. The CDR3 is 15 amino acids. For the CDR3, the DNA is TGTGCCAGCACGGTTTTGGGACTAGCGGGAAATGAGCAGTTCTTC. As protein: CASTVLGLAGNEQFF.

In this sample, this clone turned up once. The chain has TRBV5-4 and TRBJ2-1, with D perhaps TRBD1 (5 bases). V lost 4 bases and J lost 1, with 12 bases in between. In germline, CDR1 is SGHNT, CDR2 YYREEE (reference sequence). The CDR3 spans 15 residues. The CDR3 loop is CASSPREGSYNEQFF. The CDR3 bases are TGTGCCAGCAGCCCCAGGGAAGGATCCTACAATGAGCAGTTCTTC.

The genes are TRBV6-2 or TRBV6-3 and TRBJ1-5; 8 bases fit TRBD1. Germline trimming cut 5 bases from V and 7 bases from J; bases unmatched to any gene: 7. Germline CDR1 MNHEY, CDR2 SVGEGT. The CDR3 length is 14 residues. CDR3 DNA: TGTGCCAGCAGTAGACAGGGGAAGAGCCAGCCCCAGCATTTT. Encoded protein: CASSRQGKSQPQHF.

The rearrangement links TRBV7-2 to TRBJ2-1; TRBD2 aligns across 7 bases. The germline CDR1 and CDR2 sequences are SGHTA and FQGNSA. The CDR3 spans 15 residues. J lost 3 bases, V lost 1 base, and 3 bases had no gene match. CDR3 bases: TGTGCCAGCAGCTTAGGGCTAGCGGTCTACAATGAGCAGTTCTTC. Its translation is CASSLGLAVYNEQFF.